Listed here are 18 T cell receptor beta chains from one sample, sequenced in a study of control samples from healthy donors and cancer patients. Profiled with immunoSEQ multiplex PCR; TCRdb holds only in-frame clones, not every one. The sample holds 130,000 to 150,000 clones, approximately 88% seen once. Sequenced input: blood. The receptors were sampled from a man aged 30-40 years in good health.

This chain joins TRBV7-6 and TRBJ2-1; D is unclear. The germline V gene encodes CDR1 SGHVS and CDR2 FNYEAQ. This CDR3 is 15 amino acids long. The V end lost 5 bases, the J end lost 0 bases, and 11 bases lay between the germline ends. The CDR3 DNA follows: TGTGCCAGCAGCCTCTCTGACAACTCCTACAATGAGCAGTTCTTC. It specifies CASSLSDNSYNEQFF.

This clone appeared once. This chain connects TRBV3-1 (or the pseudogene TRBV3-2) to TRBJ2-5; TRBD2 aligns across 12 bases. This CDR3 has 15 amino acids. V trimming: 4 bases; J trimming: 5 bases; junction bases outside the gene matches: 5. Germline loops: CDR1 LGHDT, CDR2 YNNKEL (reference sequence). Written as DNA, the CDR3 is TGTGCCAGCAGCCGCCTAGCGGGGGGGCGGGAGACCCAGTACTTC. It yields the protein CASSRLAGGRETQYF.

The rearrangement joins TRBV7-3 to TRBJ1-4; D is perhaps TRBD1 (5 bases). The CDR3 has 15 residues. Germline loops: CDR1 SGHTA, CDR2 FQGTGA. V lost 3 bases, J lost 0 bases, and 8 bases lay in between. The CDR3 bases are TGTGCCAGCAGCTTGACAGTCGCAACTAATGAAAAACTGTTTTTT. Protein: CASSLTVATNEKLFF.

The chain is built from TRBV9 and TRBJ2-2; 7 nucleotides align to TRBD1. With 4 bases clipped from V and 4 bases from J, the junction kept 16 bases outside the gene matches. The CDR3 totals 18 residues. The germline V gene has CDR1 SGDLS and CDR2 YYNGEE. The CDR3 region has the DNA TGTGCCAGCAGCCCACCCCTTCAACAGGGGTGGGGCACCGGGGAGCTGTTTTTT. Encoded protein: CASSPPLQQGWGTGELFF.

V is TRBV4-1 and J is TRBJ1-5; a possible D gene is TRBD1 (5 bases). Per the germline V gene, CDR1 is MGHRA and CDR2 is YSYEKL. V lost 1 base and J 4 bases, leaving 11 bases between the germline ends. The CDR3 runs 15 residues. The CDR3 nucleotides are TGCGCCAGCAGCCAAGCCGGGGGGGGGAATCAGCCCCAGCATTTT. Amino acid sequence: CASSQAGGGNQPQHF.

V gene TRBV6-5 combines with J gene TRBJ1-1; D not resolved. This CDR3 has 15 residues. Germline CDR1 reads MNHEY; CDR2 reads SVGAGI. V lost 5 bases and J 1 base, leaving 14 bases between the germline ends. CDR3 amino acids: CASSRSRVPNTEAFF. In DNA form, the CDR3 reads TGTGCCAGCAGTCGGTCTCGTGTGCCGAACACTGAAGCTTTCTTT.

This chain uses TRBV4-1 with TRBJ2-3; 13 bases are shared with TRBD2. Germline assignment: CDR1 MGHRA and CDR2 YSYEKL. Losses at the gene ends were 5 bases for V and 3 bases for J; bases not matched to a gene: 5. The CDR3 sequence is 16 residues long. The CDR3 bases are TGCGCCAGCAGCAAAGGACTAGCGGGAGCAACAGATACGCAGTATTTT. Translated: CASSKGLAGATDTQYF.

This clone came up once. The chain links TRBV24-1 to TRBJ1-2; D unclear. Looked up from germline, CDR1 is KGHDR and CDR2 is SFDVKD. The CDR3 contains 15 residues. V was shortened by 3 bases and J by 6 bases, with 16 bases between the two germline ends. CDR3 sequence: CATSDLADNLNGYTF. The CDR3 DNA sequence: TGTGCCACCAGTGATCTAGCTGACAACTTAAATGGCTACACCTTC.

This chain uses TRBV15 with TRBJ1-2; D is unclear. Germline V gene sequence: CDR1 LNHNV, CDR2 YYDKDF (reference sequence). CDR3 length equals 13 residues. The germline V and J ends were trimmed by 0 bases and 5 bases, with 7 bases remaining between them. DNA for the CDR3: TGTGCCACCAGCAGAGATAATTTATATGGCTACACCTTC. Its protein is CATSRDNLYGYTF.

The rearrangement links TRBV6-2 or TRBV6-3 to TRBJ2-3, with 8 bases that match TRBD1. The CDR3 covers 14 residues. The V gene's germline CDR1 is MNHEY and CDR2 SVGEGT. V shed 6 bases, J shed 1 base, and the junction held 3 bases outside the gene matches. This CDR3 is CASSPDRGTDTQYF. In nucleotides, the CDR3 is TGTGCCAGCAGCCCGGACAGGGGCACAGATACGCAGTATTTT.

CDR3 sequence (DNA): TGTGCCAGCAGCTGGGGACAGGGTACGAATGAAGCTTTCTTT. As protein: CASSWGQGTNEAFF. The chain recombines TRBV7-3 with TRBJ1-1; 9 nucleotides match TRBD1. V dropped 4 bases and J dropped 7; count of bases not matched to a gene: 7. CDR3 length: 14 amino acids. In germline, CDR1 is SGHTA, CDR2 FQGTGA.

The V and J genes are TRBV2 and TRBJ1-6; 7 positions agree with TRBD1. The CDR3 covers 13 residues. CDR1 and CDR2 (germline): SNHLY, FYNNEI. After removal of 8 bases from V and 4 bases from J, the junction contained 2 bases not matched to a gene. The CDR3 is CASGTEYNSPLHF. In nucleotides, the CDR3 is TGTGCCAGCGGGACAGAGTATAATTCACCCCTCCACTTT.

The chain joins TRBV9 to TRBJ1-3; TRBD1 is a possible D gene (6 bases). CDR1 and CDR2 from the germline V gene are SGDLS and YYNGEE. The V end was cut by 0 bases, the J end by 0 bases, with 13 bases between. The CDR3 spans 17 residues. DNA of the CDR3: TGTGCCAGCAGCGTAGGGAGTGGGGGCAGCTCTGGAAACACCATATATTTT. Residues: CASSVGSGGSSGNTIYF.

Turning to this clone: Additional DNA sequences in this sample encode the identical CDR3. The rearrangement uses TRBV18 and TRBJ1-1; D is undetermined. Germline V CDR1 and CDR2: KGHSH, LQKENI. With 1 base removed from V and 2 bases from J, the gap between germline ends came to 5 bases. This CDR3 region has 13 residues. Here the CDR3 DNA reads TGTGCCAGCTCACCACAGGGTAACACTGAAGCTTTCTTT. Protein sequence: CASSPQGNTEAFF.

Written as DNA, the CDR3 is TGTGCCAGCAGCCCATGGACAGGTAACAATGAGCAGTTCTTC. This translates into CASSPWTGNNEQFF. The chain carries TRBV7-2 and TRBJ2-1; TRBD1 aligns across 7 bases. Looked up from germline, CDR1 is SGHTA and CDR2 is FQGNSA. The CDR3 has 14 residues. V dropped 5 bases and J dropped 5; count of bases not matched to a gene: 6.

The chain carries TRBV7-2 and TRBJ2-1; D is unresolved. Germline CDR1 SGHTA, CDR2 FQGNSA. Trimming cost V 3 bases and J 8 bases, with 8 bases left between them. CDR3 length equals 12 residues. Here the CDR3 reads CASSFRWDEQFF. DNA for the CDR3: TGTGCCAGCAGCTTCAGGTGGGATGAGCAGTTCTTC. The full variable domain, in which reference TRBV7-2 and TRBJ2-1 provide the parts outside the CDR3, is GAGVSQSPSNKVTEKGKDVELRCDPISGHTALYWYRQSLGQGLEFLIYFQGNSAPDKSGLPSDRFSAERTGGSVSTLTIQRTQQEDSAVYLCASSFRWDEQFFGPGTRLTVL.

The J gene is TRBJ1-3, the V gene TRBV19; perhaps TRBD1 as D (5 bases). CDR3 length: 14 residues. Germline CDR1 is LNHDA and CDR2 is SQIVND (reference sequence). The V end lost 6 bases, the J end lost 0 bases, and 9 bases lay between the germline ends. This CDR3 reads CASRDRASGNTIYF. CDR3 DNA: TGTGCCAGTAGAGACAGAGCCTCTGGAAACACCATATATTTT.

This sequence joins TRBV6-2 or TRBV6-3 and TRBJ2-2; TRBD2 matches at 8 bases. The CDR3 loop spans 17 amino acids. V lost 4 bases to trimming and J lost 3 bases; unmatched junction nucleotides: 10. The V gene's germline CDR1 is MNHEY and CDR2 SVGEGT. CDR3 sequence: CASSLSLAGGHTGELFF. The CDR3 DNA reads TGTGCCAGCAGTTTATCCCTGGCGGGAGGACACACCGGGGAGCTGTTTTTT.